This T cell receptor (beta chain) appears in the sequencing data of a study of chemoradiotherapy in HPV16-positive cancers. The overall study: Functional T-cell assays on a couple of HPV16-positive patients' cells defined candidate HPV-specific clones and common TCR motifs. Study-wide findings and caveats: For HPV16-positive patients, expanding HPV-responsive T cells associated with longer recurrence-free survival. Candidate HPV-specific clones and E7-related TCR motifs grew in tumor during treatment.

Repertoires were sampled repeatedly during chemoradiotherapy. V was trimmed by 3 bases and J by 2 bases, leaving 11 bases between them. Germline CDR1 and CDR2: MNHEY and SMNVEV (reference sequence). The CDR3 is 14 residues long. With regard to this clone: The antigen is not known.

Profiled with immunoSEQ multiplex PCR; TCRdb holds only in-frame clones, not every one. This repertoire shows about 32,000 clones, roughly 88% found once; its top ten account for approximately 5%. The clonotype originates from a human donor with HPV-associated anogenital cancer. This material consisted of blood, taken from a patient who underwent chemoradiotherapy. The chain is built from TRBV27 and TRBJ2-7; no reliable D call. The CDR3 protein is CASSFGLATYEQYF. CDR3 sequence (DNA): TGTGCCAGCAGTTTTGGGCTGGCGACCTACGAGCAGTACTTC.